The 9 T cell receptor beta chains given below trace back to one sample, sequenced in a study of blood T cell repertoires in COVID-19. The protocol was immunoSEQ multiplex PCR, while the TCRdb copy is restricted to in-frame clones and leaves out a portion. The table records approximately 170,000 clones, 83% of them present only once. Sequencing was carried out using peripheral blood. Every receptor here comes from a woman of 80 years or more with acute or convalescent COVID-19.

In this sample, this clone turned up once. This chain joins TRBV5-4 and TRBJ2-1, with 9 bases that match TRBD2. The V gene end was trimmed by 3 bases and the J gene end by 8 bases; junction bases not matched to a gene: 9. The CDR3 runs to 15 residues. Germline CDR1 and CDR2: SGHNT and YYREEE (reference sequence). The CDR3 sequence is CASSSAGTSIDEQFF. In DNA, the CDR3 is TGTGCCAGCAGCTCCGCCGGGACTAGCATAGATGAGCAGTTCTTC. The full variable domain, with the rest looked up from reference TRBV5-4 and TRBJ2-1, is ETGVTQSPTHLIKTRGQQVTLRCSSQSGHNTVSWYQQALGQGPQFIFQYYREEENGRGNFPPRFSGLQFPNYSSELNVNALELDDSALYLCASSSAGTSIDEQFFGPGTRLTVL.

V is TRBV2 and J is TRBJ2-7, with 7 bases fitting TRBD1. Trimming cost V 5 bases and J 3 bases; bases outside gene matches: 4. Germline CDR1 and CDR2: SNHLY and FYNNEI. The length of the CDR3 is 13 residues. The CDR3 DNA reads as TGTGCCAGCAGTCCGGGACAGCACTACGAGCAGTACTTC. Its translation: CASSPGQHYEQYF.

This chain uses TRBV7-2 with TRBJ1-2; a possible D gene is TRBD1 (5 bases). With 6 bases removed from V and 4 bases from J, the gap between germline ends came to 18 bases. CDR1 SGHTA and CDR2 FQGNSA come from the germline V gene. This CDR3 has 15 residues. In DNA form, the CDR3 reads TGTGCCAGCAGTTTCACAATCGACAGTGGCTATGGCTACACCTTC. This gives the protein CASSFTIDSGYGYTF. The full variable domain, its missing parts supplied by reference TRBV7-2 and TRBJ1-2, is GAGVSQSPSNKVTEKGKDVELRCDPISGHTALYWYRQSLGQGLEFLIYFQGNSAPDKSGLPSDRFSAERTGGSVSTLTIQRTQQEDSAVYLCASSFTIDSGYGYTFGSGTRLTVV.

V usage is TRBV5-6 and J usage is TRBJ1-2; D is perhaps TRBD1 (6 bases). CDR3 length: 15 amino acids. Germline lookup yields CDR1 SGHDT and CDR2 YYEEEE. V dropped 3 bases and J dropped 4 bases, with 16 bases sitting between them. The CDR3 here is CASSSSEGVSYGYTF. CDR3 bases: TGTGCCAGCAGCTCCAGCGAGGGGGTTAGCTATGGCTACACCTTC. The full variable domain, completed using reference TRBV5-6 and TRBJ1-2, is DAGVTQSPTHLIKTRGQQVTLRCSPKSGHDTVSWYQQALGQGPQFIFQYYEEEERQRGNFPDRFSGHQFPNYSSELNVNALLLGDSALYLCASSSSEGVSYGYTFGSGTRLTVV.

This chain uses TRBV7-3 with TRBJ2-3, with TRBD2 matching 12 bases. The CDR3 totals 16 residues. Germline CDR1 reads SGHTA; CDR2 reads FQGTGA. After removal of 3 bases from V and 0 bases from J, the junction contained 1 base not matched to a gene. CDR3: CASSFLAGGSTDTQYF. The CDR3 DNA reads TGTGCCAGCAGCTTTCTAGCGGGGGGGAGCACAGATACGCAGTATTTT. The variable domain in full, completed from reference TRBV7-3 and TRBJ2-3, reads GAGVSQTPSNKVTEKGKYVELRCDPISGHTALYWYRQSLGQGPEFLIYFQGTGAADDSGLPNDRFFAVRPEGSVSTLKIQRTERGDSAVYLCASSFLAGGSTDTQYFGPGTRLTVL.

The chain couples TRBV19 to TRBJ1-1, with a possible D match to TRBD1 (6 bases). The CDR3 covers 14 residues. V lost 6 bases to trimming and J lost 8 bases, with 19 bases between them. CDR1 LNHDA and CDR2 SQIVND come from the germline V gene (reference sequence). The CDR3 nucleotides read TGTGCCAGTAGCACCGAGCGGGGGGGCTCGGAAGCTTTCTTT. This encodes CASSTERGGSEAFF.

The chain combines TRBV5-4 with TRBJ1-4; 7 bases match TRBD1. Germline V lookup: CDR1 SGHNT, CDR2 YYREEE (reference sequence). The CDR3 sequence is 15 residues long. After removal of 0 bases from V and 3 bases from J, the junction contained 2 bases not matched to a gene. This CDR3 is CASSLAQGANEKLFF. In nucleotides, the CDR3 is TGTGCCAGCAGCTTGGCCCAGGGGGCTAATGAAAAACTGTTTTTT.

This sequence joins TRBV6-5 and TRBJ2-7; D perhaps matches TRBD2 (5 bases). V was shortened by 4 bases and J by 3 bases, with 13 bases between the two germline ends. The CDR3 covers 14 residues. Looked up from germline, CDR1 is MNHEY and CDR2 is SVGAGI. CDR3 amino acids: CASSSGNGFYEQYF. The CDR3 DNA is TGTGCCAGCAGTTCCGGGAACGGGTTCTACGAGCAGTACTTC.

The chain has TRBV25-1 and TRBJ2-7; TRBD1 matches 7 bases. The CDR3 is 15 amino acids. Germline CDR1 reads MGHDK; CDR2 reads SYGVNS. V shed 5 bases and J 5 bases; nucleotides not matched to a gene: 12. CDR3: CASSRTGVISNEQYF. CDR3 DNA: TGTGCCAGCAGTCGAACAGGGGTCATAAGCAACGAGCAGTACTTC.